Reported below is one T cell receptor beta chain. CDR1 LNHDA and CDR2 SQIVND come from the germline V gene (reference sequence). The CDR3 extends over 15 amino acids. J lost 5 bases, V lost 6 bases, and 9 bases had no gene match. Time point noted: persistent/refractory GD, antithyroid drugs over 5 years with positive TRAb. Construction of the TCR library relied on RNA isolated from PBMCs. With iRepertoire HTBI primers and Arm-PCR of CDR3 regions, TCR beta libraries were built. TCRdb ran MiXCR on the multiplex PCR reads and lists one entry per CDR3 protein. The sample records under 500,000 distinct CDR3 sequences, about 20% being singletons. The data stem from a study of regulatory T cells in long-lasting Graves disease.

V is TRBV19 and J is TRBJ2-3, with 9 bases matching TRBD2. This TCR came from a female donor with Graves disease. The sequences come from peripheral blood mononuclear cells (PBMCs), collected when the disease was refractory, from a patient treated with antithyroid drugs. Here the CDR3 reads CASRESSGSGDTQYF. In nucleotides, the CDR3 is TGTGCCAGTAGAGAGAGTAGCGGGAGTGGAGATACGCAGTATTTT.